This is a list of T cell receptor beta chains from one sample in a study of blood T cell repertoires in COVID-19. Some clones are missing from TCRdb's copy, which holds only in-frame ones; the method was immunoSEQ multiplex PCR. The sample holds hundreds of thousands of clones, about 80% seen once. Sequenced: peripheral blood. The receptors stem from a middle-aged woman with active or convalescent COVID-19. Both conserved end residues are part of each CDR3.

j_call v_call cdr3_aa
TRBJ1-5 TRBV18 CASRKGGDQPQHF
TRBJ1-5 TRBV28 CASREGGSQPQHF
TRBJ2-5 TRBV9 CASSVAGRKETQYF
TRBJ2-2 TRBV5-1 CASTTDSNTGELFF
TRBJ1-1 TRBV28 CASSFSALTEAFF
TRBJ1-2 TRBV10-3 CAIKQDTVYGYTF
TRBJ2-1 TRBV11-2 CASSLNLGLGAYNEQFF
TRBJ1-2 TRBV6-6 CASSYEERPYGYTF
TRBJ2-2 TRBV29-1 CSSSGGDTGELFF
TRBJ2-3 TRBV5-1 CASSLRTGGASDTQYF
TRBJ1-3 TRBV5-1 CASSLAGYSGNTIYF
TRBJ1-4 TRBV19 CASRPGQGTTNEKLFF
TRBJ1-5 TRBV28 CASKPQGQGNNQPQHF
TRBJ1-5 TRBV30 CAWGKQGNSNQPQHF
TRBJ2-1 TRBV11-2 CASSLGGRTGSRFF
TRBJ2-1 TRBV4-1 CASSLSFSGRGEQFF
TRBJ2-7 TRBV15 CATSRVDRGTYEQYF
TRBJ2-3 TRBV5-1 CASSLAMGQFSTDTQYF
TRBJ2-1 TRBV23-1 CASSPAGTGEYRNEQFF
TRBJ1-1 TRBV20-1 CSGQGAEAFF
TRBJ1-1 TRBV7-2 CASSLQGDTEAFF
TRBJ1-1 TRBV29-1 CSVWTVPSNTEAFF
TRBJ2-3 TRBV30 CAWMESSGLSTDTQYF
TRBJ2-3 TRBV6-1 CASSEAGDTQYF
TRBJ1-1 TRBV18 CASSPAGGEAFF
TRBJ1-1 TRBV12-5 CASGRTENTEAFF
TRBJ2-7 TRBV12-3/TRBV12-4 CASRRGSSYEQYF
TRBJ2-3 TRBV25-1 CASSTLQRPDTQYF
TRBJ2-7 TRBV18 CASSPGGAQFYEQYF
TRBJ2-3 TRBV5-3 CARRISGSPDTQYF
TRBJ2-7 TRBV3-1/TRBV3-2 CASSQVPTTVPQYF
TRBJ2-1 TRBV5-1 CASSLSTPGLAGRNEQFF
TRBJ2-1 TRBV7-2 CASSTGHWEFF
TRBJ1-1 TRBV11-3 CASCRGEREAFF
TRBJ1-2 TRBV7-2 CASSLAPQGGRGYTF
TRBJ2-1 TRBV28 CASSLFAGVTYNEQFF
TRBJ2-1 TRBV25-1 CASSLTGTYNEQFF
TRBJ2-7 TRBV25-1 CASSGDKGIRSYEQYF
TRBJ2-1 TRBV14 CASSPSRTSDYNEQFF
TRBJ1-4 TRBV5-1 CASSKRPTGAALATNEKLFF